Listed below are T cell receptor beta chains from one sample, sequenced in a study of blood T cell repertoires in COVID-19. Profiled with immunoSEQ multiplex PCR; TCRdb holds only in-frame clones, not every one. The sample yields some 140,000 clones, about 72% seen once. The sample consisted of peripheral blood. Source of these receptors: a man aged 55 to 70 who had recovered from COVID-19. Both conserved end residues are part of each CDR3.

TRBV6-1	TRBJ1-1	CASSEALRGGEAFF
TRBV7-2	TRBJ2-6	CASSLDGRASGANVLTF
TRBV27	TRBJ1-5	CASRTGDLSNQPQHF
TRBV28	TRBJ1-5	CASSPHTGVDQPQHF
TRBV28	TRBJ1-1	CASKRGTEAFF
TRBV3-1/TRBV3-2	TRBJ2-5	CAGSADRWETQYF
TRBV5-6	TRBJ2-1	CASSLGGDNEQFF
TRBV7-3	TRBJ2-3	CASSLNRGRTQYF
TRBV7-7	TRBJ2-2	CASSLVGLAGVTGELFF
TRBV5-6	TRBJ1-1	CASSLTGAVDTEAFF
TRBV4-3	TRBJ1-2	CASSQEMEGARGYTF
TRBV18	TRBJ2-5	CASFSGGMFKETQYF
TRBV2	TRBJ2-1	CASCSHAGDVNEQFF
TRBV4-3	TRBJ1-6	CASSQELGASSPLHF
TRBV7-3	TRBJ2-1	CASSTSTGGINNEQFF
TRBV9	TRBJ1-6	CASSVVASMDSPLHF
TRBV10-3	TRBJ2-7	CAISEAGEGEQYF
TRBV2	TRBJ1-6	CASSEGTGNNSPLHF
TRBV24-1	TRBJ1-5	CATSDSRQGDQPQHF
TRBV3-1/TRBV3-2	TRBJ2-7	CASSQDGRSKEYF
TRBV7-3	TRBJ2-5	CASSVNKTQYF
TRBV19	TRBJ1-1	CASSSPGGEAFF
TRBV5-1	TRBJ1-1	CASSFGSQANTEAFF
TRBV7-8	TRBJ1-2	CASSSLRQGGDGYTF
TRBV10-3	TRBJ2-7	CAISDLSPGLPYEQYF
TRBV3-1/TRBV3-2	TRBJ1-5	CASSQDTGGNQPQHF
TRBV29-1	TRBJ1-1	CSVPGQTNTEAFF
TRBV2	TRBJ2-7	CASSPGQGRSYEQYF
TRBV12-3/TRBV12-4	TRBJ1-2	CASSLDVAAGYTF
TRBV29-1	TRBJ2-5	CSVAGQYQETQYF
TRBV19	TRBJ2-6	CASSIGRASGANVLTF
TRBV5-4	TRBJ2-7	CASSYGAEQYF
TRBV7-9	TRBJ1-1	CASSSGTGANTEAFF
TRBV19	TRBJ1-4	CASSTTAGQGHEKLFF
TRBV2	TRBJ2-3	CSSSGGAETQYF